One and the same sample provided the 21 T cell receptor beta chains below, sequenced in a study of blood T cell repertoires in COVID-19. The data were produced by immunoSEQ multiplex PCR, yet TCRdb's version contains in-frame clones alone and is incomplete. This sample has some 280,000 clones, with about 89% found just once. Sequenced: peripheral blood. The receptors derive from a woman aged 55-69 years with acute or convalescent COVID-19.

This clone turned up a few times. V is TRBV7-9 and J is TRBJ1-4, with 8 bases that match TRBD1. The CDR3 extends over 14 amino acids. The germline gives CDR1 SEHNR, CDR2 FQNEAQ (reference sequence). V lost 5 bases, J lost 10 bases, and 9 bases stayed unmatched. CDR3 protein: CASSIGQGRGKLFF. Written as DNA, the CDR3 is TGTGCCAGCAGCATTGGACAGGGACGCGGAAAACTGTTTTTT. Based on the CDR3 plus reference TRBV7-9 and TRBJ1-4, the full variable domain is DTGVSQNPRHKITKRGQNVTFRCDPISEHNRLYWYRQTLGQGPEFLTYFQNEAQLEKSRLLSDRFSAERPKGSFSTLEIQRTEQGDSAMYLCASSIGQGRGKLFFGSGTQLSVL.

This rearrangement joins TRBV19 to TRBJ1-1, with D perhaps TRBD1 (6 bases). The germline V gene encodes CDR1 LNHDA and CDR2 SQIVND (reference sequence). The CDR3 extends over 15 amino acids. With 4 bases removed from V and 4 bases from J, the gap between germline ends came to 16 bases. The CDR3 DNA sequence: TGTGCCAGTAGTAAGTTACGGGACAAGGGCACTGAAGCTTTCTTT. Amino acids: CASSKLRDKGTEAFF.

The chain is built from TRBV28 and TRBJ1-1, with TRBD1 as a possible D gene (5 bases). V was cut by 3 bases and J by 1 base, with 12 bases left in between. The germline CDR1 and CDR2 sequences are MDHEN and SYDVKM. The CDR3 is made up of 15 amino acids. DNA for the CDR3: TGTGCCAGCAGTTTGGACGGGGGTGGGAACACTGAAGCTTTCTTT. The encoded protein is CASSLDGGGNTEAFF. The full variable domain, its missing parts supplied by reference TRBV28 and TRBJ1-1, is DVKVTQSSRYLVKRTGEKVFLECVQDMDHENMFWYRQDPGLGLRLIYFSYDVKMKEKGDIPEGYSVSREKKERFSLILESASTNQTSMYLCASSLDGGGNTEAFFGQGTRLTVV.

This chain uses TRBV11-2 with TRBJ2-2; a weak D match, TRBD2 (5 bases). The germline V gene has CDR1 SGHAT and CDR2 FQNNGV. With 5 bases removed from V and 1 base from J, the gap between germline ends came to 11 bases. The CDR3 spans 15 residues. The CDR3 DNA is TGTGCCAGCAGCACCGGCGGGTTGAACACCGGGGAGCTGTTTTTT. Protein sequence: CASSTGGLNTGELFF.

V usage is TRBV7-2 and J usage is TRBJ1-2, with no clear D. Trimming removed 0 bases at V and 4 bases at J, with 12 bases between. CDR3 length equals 15 residues. Per the germline V gene, CDR1 is SGHTA and CDR2 is FQGNSA. The CDR3, as DNA: TGTGCCAGCAGCTTAGCTCCCGCGGCGAGCTATGGCTACACCTTC. It encodes CASSLAPAASYGYTF.

The V call is TRBV7-9, the J call TRBJ1-5, with unresolved D. CDR1 and CDR2 (germline): SEHNR, FQNEAQ (reference sequence). The ends were cut back, 5 bases at V and 0 bases at J, with 5 bases in the middle. The CDR3 is 13 residues long. The DNA for the CDR3 is TGTGCCAGCAGCGAGAATAGCAATCAGCCCCAGCATTTT. Its protein is CASSENSNQPQHF. Variable domain in full (rest from reference TRBV7-9 and TRBJ1-5): DTGVSQNPRHKITKRGQNVTFRCDPISEHNRLYWYRQTLGQGPEFLTYFQNEAQLEKSRLLSDRFSAERPKGSFSTLEIQRTEQGDSAMYLCASSENSNQPQHFGDGTRLSIL.

V is TRBV24-1 and J is TRBJ1-2, with D tentatively TRBD1 (5 bases). The germline V gene encodes CDR1 KGHDR and CDR2 SFDVKD. The CDR3 consists of 14 residues. V was pared by 7 bases and J by 8 bases, with 19 bases between. The CDR3 DNA follows: TGTGCCACCAGCGCTGGACATTACCCTCTGGGCTACACCTTC. This translates into CATSAGHYPLGYTF.

This chain joins TRBV7-9 and TRBJ2-6; TRBD1 matches 11 bases. Looked up from germline, CDR1 is SEHNR and CDR2 is FQNEAQ (reference sequence). The CDR3 contains 17 residues. The J segment lost 2 bases and the V segment lost 5 bases, leaving 5 bases of the junction unmatched. The chain's CDR3 is CASSRTGGETGANVLTF. The DNA of the CDR3 is TGTGCCAGCAGCCGGACAGGGGGCGAAACTGGGGCCAACGTCCTGACTTTC. Complete variable domain (other parts from reference TRBV7-9 and TRBJ2-6): DTGVSQNPRHKITKRGQNVTFRCDPISEHNRLYWYRQTLGQGPEFLTYFQNEAQLEKSRLLSDRFSAERPKGSFSTLEIQRTEQGDSAMYLCASSRTGGETGANVLTFGAGSRLTVL.

The rearrangement uses TRBV18 and TRBJ1-6; D is possibly TRBD1 (6 bases). CDR1 and CDR2 (germline): KGHSH, LQKENI. This CDR3 has 15 residues. V was pared by 3 bases and J by 10 bases, with 16 bases between. CDR3 loop: CASSPSGRGQSPLHF. The CDR3 DNA reads as TGTGCCAGCTCACCCTCTGGCAGGGGCCAATCACCCCTCCACTTT.

CDR3 in amino acids: CASSLGDRGSGANVLTF. The CDR3 DNA reads as TGTGCCAGCAGCTTAGGGGACAGGGGCTCTGGGGCCAACGTCCTGACTTTC. The chain joins TRBV7-9 to TRBJ2-6; TRBD1 matches at 10 bases. From germline, CDR1 is SEHNR and CDR2 FQNEAQ (reference sequence). This CDR3 has 17 amino acids. The V segment lost 1 base and the J segment 0 bases; nucleotides outside the gene matches: 0.

V and J are TRBV5-1 and TRBJ2-1; 10 bases map to TRBD1. The CDR3 has 15 amino acids. Per the germline V gene, CDR1 is SGHRS and CDR2 is YFSETQ. The trim removed 0 bases at V and 6 bases at J, leaving 3 bases unmatched. The CDR3 sequence: CASSLADRGSNEQFF. CDR3 in DNA: TGCGCCAGCAGCTTGGCGGACAGGGGGTCCAATGAGCAGTTCTTC.

The rearrangement joins TRBV10-3 to TRBJ1-1, with TRBD1 matching 9 bases. Looked up from germline, CDR1 is ENHRY and CDR2 is SYGVKD. The J segment lost 4 bases and the V segment lost 5 bases, leaving 11 bases of the junction unmatched. The CDR3 has 16 amino acids. CDR3 region: CAISSSPGQGSTEAFF. The DNA of the CDR3 is TGTGCCATCAGTTCAAGTCCGGGACAGGGTTCCACTGAAGCTTTCTTT.

This sequence joins TRBV27 and TRBJ2-1; TRBD2 might be the D (7 bases). In germline, CDR1 is MNHEY, CDR2 SMNVEV (reference sequence). The V and J ends lost 8 bases and 9 bases respectively, with 23 bases between them. This CDR3 has 15 amino acids. The chain's CDR3 is CASGGAGLLSGEQFF. CDR3 bases: TGTGCCAGCGGGGGGGCGGGACTCTTAAGCGGTGAGCAGTTCTTC.

The chain carries TRBV19 and TRBJ2-5; perhaps TRBD1 as D (6 bases). Germline V gives CDR1 LNHDA, CDR2 SQIVND (reference sequence). Deletions cut 0 bases from V and 4 bases from J, with 12 bases between. This CDR3 comprises 15 residues. CDR3 protein: CASSIETQGRETQYF. The CDR3 DNA follows: TGTGCCAGTAGTATAGAAACACAGGGAAGAGAGACCCAGTACTTC. Full variable domain (outside the CDR3, taken from reference TRBV19 and TRBJ2-5): DGGITQSPKYLFRKEGQNVTLSCEQNLNHDAMYWYRQDPGQGLRLIYYSQIVNDFQKGDIAEGYSVSREKKESFPLTVTSAQKNPTAFYLCASSIETQGRETQYFGPGTRLLVL.

The rearrangement joins TRBV27 to TRBJ2-7; the D is unclear. V lost 5 bases to trimming and J lost 0 bases, with 8 bases between them. Germline CDR1 MNHEY, CDR2 SMNVEV (reference sequence). The CDR3 is 13 amino acids. CDR3: CASSPPGSYEQYF. The CDR3 DNA reads TGTGCCAGCAGTCCCCCAGGCTCCTACGAGCAGTACTTC.

The chain carries TRBV7-3 and TRBJ2-1; TRBD1 aligns across 7 bases. The length of the CDR3 is 16 residues. Germline V gene lookup returns CDR1 SGHTA and CDR2 FQGTGA. The V and J ends lost 5 bases and 6 bases, in that order; junction bases with no gene match: 13. Here the CDR3 reads CASSEKQGKRGNEQFF. The CDR3 bases are TGTGCCAGCAGCGAAAAACAGGGGAAAAGGGGCAATGAGCAGTTCTTC.

This chain joins TRBV7-3 and TRBJ2-2; 9 bases align to TRBD2. This CDR3 has 16 amino acids. Germline V gene data show CDR1 as SGHTA and CDR2 as FQGTGA. V shed 3 bases and J 5 bases; nucleotides not matched to a gene: 7. The DNA for the CDR3 is TGTGCCAGCAGCTTGGCGGGAGGGCCCGGAACCGGGGAGCTGTTTTTT. Translated: CASSLAGGPGTGELFF.

The chain has TRBV10-3 and TRBJ2-1; D gene uncertain. Trimming pared 6 bases from V and 5 bases from J, leaving 5 bases between. CDR3 length: 11 amino acids. Germline-derived CDR1 and CDR2 are ENHRY and SYGVKD. CDR3: CAIRANNEQFF. The CDR3 DNA reads TGTGCCATCAGGGCCAACAATGAGCAGTTCTTC.

V is TRBV29-1 and J is TRBJ2-3; the match to TRBD2 covers 7 bases. V gave up 6 bases and J gave up 10 bases; unmatched junction bases: 10. Germline V gene lookup returns CDR1 SQVTM and CDR2 ANQGSEA. This CDR3 contains 12 residues. In DNA, the CDR3 is TGCAGCGTGGGGGGACTATCGGATCCGCAGTATTTT. Amino acid sequence: CSVGGLSDPQYF.

V usage is TRBV7-6 and J usage is TRBJ2-5; TRBD2 is a possible D gene (5 bases). The CDR3 is 13 amino acids. The V end lost 4 bases, the J end lost 5 bases, and 11 bases lay between the germline ends. From germline, CDR1 is SGHVS and CDR2 FNYEAQ. The CDR3 nucleotides are TGTGCCAGCAGCTCCTCTAGCTTGGAGACCCAGTACTTC. Protein product: CASSSSSLETQYF.

The rearrangement joins TRBV6-5 to TRBJ2-7; 10 bases line up with TRBD1. Per germline, CDR1 MNHEY and CDR2 SVGAGI. The CDR3 totals 15 residues. The V gene end was trimmed by 0 bases and the J gene end by 6 bases; junction bases not matched to a gene: 5. CDR3 in amino acids: CASSYSGQGMGEQYF. Here the CDR3 DNA reads TGTGCCAGCAGTTACTCGGGACAGGGGATGGGCGAGCAGTACTTC.